The table lists the clone carrying this TCR beta chain with many counts. This sample stems from a study of early T cells in non-severe SARS-CoV-2 infection. V dropped 6 bases and J dropped 4 bases, with 10 bases sitting between them. Germline lookup yields CDR1 SNHLY and CDR2 FYNNEI. The CDR3 is 13 amino acids. Each cDNA molecule carried a unique molecular identifier. TCRdb independently ran MiXCR on the 5' RACE reads; one entry per CDR3 protein. The data contain 32,000 or so distinct CDR3 sequences, less than 6.5% of them seen just once; the ten biggest clones take up under 7%. The source is an adult who was a healthcare worker with PCR-confirmed SARS-CoV-2 infection or an uninfected control (not recorded which). The J gene is TRBJ1-5, the V gene TRBV2; unclear D gene. The sample was whole blood. This CDR3 is CASSLWANQPQHF. The CDR3 DNA is TGTGCCAGCAGCCTTTGGGCGAATCAGCCCCAGCATTTT.